The 18 T cell receptor beta chains below come from one sample, sequenced in a study of blood T cell repertoires in COVID-19. Generated by immunoSEQ multiplex PCR, the TCRdb table keeps only in-frame clones and is missing some. The sample has nearly 200,000 clones, approximately 84% seen once. Material for sequencing was peripheral blood. These receptors were collected from a woman in her 70s with active or convalescent COVID-19.

The chain is built from TRBV18 and TRBJ2-7; 13 bases map to TRBD2. Germline V gene lookup returns CDR1 KGHSH and CDR2 LQKENI. J gave up 9 bases and V 3 bases, and 8 bases lay outside the gene matches. The CDR3 loop spans 15 amino acids. DNA for the CDR3: TGTGCCAGCTCACCCTCCGGGACTAGCGGGAAGGGGCAGTACTTC. This gives the protein CASSPSGTSGKGQYF.

This sequence joins TRBV9 and TRBJ1-2, with a weak D call TRBD1 (5 bases). The CDR3 sequence is 15 residues long. Trimming stripped 0 bases from V and 5 bases from J, with 14 bases between. CDR1 is SGDLS, CDR2 YYNGEE, per germline. Here the CDR3 reads CASSVGQKIDYGYTF. The CDR3, as DNA: TGTGCCAGCAGCGTAGGACAGAAGATTGATTATGGCTACACCTTC. Full variable domain (rest looked up from reference TRBV9 and TRBJ1-2): DSGVTQTPKHLITATGQRVTLRCSPRSGDLSVYWYQQSLDQGLQFLIQYYNGEERAKGNILERFSAQQFPDLHSELNLSSLELGDSALYFCASSVGQKIDYGYTFGSGTRLTVV.

The genes are TRBV9 and TRBJ2-7, with 9 bases matching TRBD2. The CDR3 covers 15 residues. Per the germline V gene, CDR1 is SGDLS and CDR2 is YYNGEE. Trimming cost V 0 bases and J 4 bases; bases outside gene matches: 5. For the CDR3, the DNA is TGTGCCAGCAGCGTAGCCGCGGGAGGGGGGTACGAGCAGTACTTC. Its protein is CASSVAAGGGYEQYF.

This chain connects TRBV6-1 to TRBJ1-1; 7 bases map to TRBD1. CDR1 is MNHNS, CDR2 SASEGT, per germline. After removal of 3 bases from V and 10 bases from J, the junction contained 14 bases not matched to a gene. This CDR3 has 15 residues. CDR3 bases: TGTGCCAGCAGTGAGGCAGGGGGAGGTTGGGTAGGAGCTTTCTTT. Translation gives CASSEAGGGWVGAFF.

This clone has just one count. The V gene is TRBV18, the J gene TRBJ2-5; 7 bases agree with TRBD1. CDR3 length equals 15 residues. J lost 2 bases, V lost 2 bases, and 5 bases had no gene match. Germline V gene data show CDR1 as KGHSH and CDR2 as LQKENI. The CDR3 DNA follows: TGTGCCAGCTCACCAACCGGGACAGATCAAGAGACCCAGTACTTC. Translation: CASSPTGTDQETQYF.

The chain combines TRBV11-1 with TRBJ2-7, with a tentative D call TRBD1 (5 bases). The length of the CDR3 is 13 residues. The germline CDR1 and CDR2 sequences are SGHAT and FQDESV (reference sequence). V dropped 5 bases and J dropped 5 bases, with 13 bases sitting between them. CDR3 in DNA: TGTGCCAGCAGCCTTAGTAGGGGTAACGAGCAGTACTTC. It specifies CASSLSRGNEQYF.

This sequence joins TRBV9 and TRBJ2-2; 8 bases line up with TRBD2. Germline V lookup: CDR1 SGDLS, CDR2 YYNGEE. V lost 0 bases and J lost 5; bases outside the gene matches: 9. The CDR3 is made up of 17 amino acids. CDR3 loop: CASSVVGGASGTGELFF. Here the CDR3 DNA reads TGTGCCAGCAGCGTAGTTGGCGGGGCTAGCGGGACCGGGGAGCTGTTTTTT.

V is TRBV28 and J is TRBJ2-6, with D perhaps TRBD2 (6 bases). The CDR3 length is 17 residues. V dropped 3 bases and J dropped 0 bases, with 12 bases sitting between them. CDR1 and CDR2 (germline): MDHEN, SYDVKM. CDR3: CASSFGGFLSGANVLTF. The CDR3 nucleotides read TGTGCCAGCAGTTTTGGGGGGTTCCTCTCTGGGGCCAACGTCCTGACTTTC.

This chain joins TRBV19 and TRBJ1-5; TRBD1 aligns across 9 bases. The J segment lost 0 bases and the V segment lost 5 bases, leaving 5 bases of the junction unmatched. Germline V gives CDR1 LNHDA, CDR2 SQIVND (reference sequence). CDR3 length: 16 amino acids. CDR3 sequence (DNA): TGTGCCAGTAGTTTTTGGGACAGGGATAGCAATCAGCCCCAGCATTTT. Translation: CASSFWDRDSNQPQHF.

V and J are TRBV7-9 and TRBJ2-7, with 7 bases aligning to TRBD2. CDR3 length: 15 amino acids. CDR1 is SEHNR, CDR2 FQNEAQ, per germline (reference sequence). The J segment lost 5 bases and the V segment lost 0 bases, leaving 7 bases of the junction unmatched. The CDR3 bases are TGTGCCAGCAGCTTAGCAGGCGGGAGAAGTAACGAGCAGTACTTC. Translating gives CASSLAGGRSNEQYF.

J is TRBJ1-2 and V is TRBV12-5, with D unclear. Per germline, CDR1 LGHNT and CDR2 FRNRAP. The CDR3 is 14 amino acids. V was pared by 0 bases and J by 2 bases, with 7 bases between. This chain's CDR3 is CASGLVATNYGYTF. The CDR3 DNA is TGTGCTAGTGGTTTGGTGGCCACCAACTATGGCTACACCTTC.

The V and J genes are TRBV15 and TRBJ1-4; no firm D call. This CDR3 comprises 15 residues. Trimming shortened V by 0 bases and J by 0 bases, and 5 bases separated the two germline ends. Germline CDR1 LNHNV, CDR2 YYDKDF (reference sequence). The CDR3 DNA follows: TGTGCCACCAGCAGAGAACACACAACTAATGAAAAACTGTTTTTT. This translates into CATSREHTTNEKLFF. The full variable domain, rest sourced from reference TRBV15 and TRBJ1-4, is DAMVIQNPRYQVTQFGKPVTLSCSQTLNHNVMYWYQQKSSQAPKLLFHYYDKDFNNEADTPDNFQSRRPNTSFCFLDIRSPGLGDTAMYLCATSREHTTNEKLFFGSGTQLSVL.

This chain uses TRBV6-9 with TRBJ2-7, with TRBD1 identical over 8 bases. CDR1 and CDR2 from the germline V gene are MNHGY and SVAAGI. This CDR3 comprises 15 residues. With V trimmed by 5 bases and J by 1 base, 7 bases remained unmatched. The CDR3: CASSPRDRTSYEQYF. In DNA, the CDR3 is TGTGCCAGCAGTCCGCGGGACAGGACATCCTACGAGCAGTACTTC.

The genes are TRBV12-3 or TRBV12-4 and TRBJ2-7; 7 bases line up with TRBD2. This CDR3 is built from 13 residues. After removal of 6 bases from V and 2 bases from J, the junction contained 4 bases not matched to a gene. In nucleotides, the CDR3 is TGTGCCAGCAGAGCCGGGACTACCTACGAGCAGTACTTC. Translating gives CASRAGTTYEQYF.

The chain uses TRBV19 and TRBJ1-2; a weak D match, TRBD1 (5 bases). Trimming removed 6 bases from V and 4 bases from J, with 6 bases in between. Germline V lookup: CDR1 LNHDA, CDR2 SQIVND (reference sequence). The CDR3 runs to 11 residues. The CDR3 loop reads CASRTAYGYTF. The CDR3 DNA reads as TGTGCCAGTAGGACAGCCTATGGCTACACCTTC.

This clone was seen only a few times. The chain joins TRBV19 to TRBJ1-2, with 9 positions matching TRBD1. With V trimmed by 2 bases and J by 1 base, 8 bases remained unmatched. Germline V gives CDR1 LNHDA, CDR2 SQIVND (reference sequence). The CDR3 length is 17 residues. CDR3 in amino acids: CASSIWRTGGGNYGYTF. The CDR3 DNA sequence: TGTGCCAGTAGTATATGGCGCACAGGGGGCGGTAACTATGGCTACACCTTC.

V is TRBV5-4 and J is TRBJ1-1; D is ambiguous. The CDR3 has 15 residues. The V end lost 4 bases, the J end lost 4 bases, and 17 bases lay between the germline ends. Germline V gives CDR1 SGHNT, CDR2 YYREEE (reference sequence). CDR3 loop: CASSPGFPRSTEAFF. DNA for the CDR3: TGTGCCAGCAGCCCGGGATTCCCGAGGAGCACTGAAGCTTTCTTT.

The CDR3 sequence is CASSMSGFGSYEQYF. Here the CDR3 DNA reads TGTGCCAGTAGTATGTCGGGGTTCGGATCCTACGAGCAGTACTTC. V is TRBV19 and J is TRBJ2-7; D is possibly TRBD2 (5 bases). Looked up from germline, CDR1 is LNHDA and CDR2 is SQIVND (reference sequence). Trimming took off 3 bases at V and 1 base at J, with 13 bases between the two ends. The CDR3 has 15 amino acids.